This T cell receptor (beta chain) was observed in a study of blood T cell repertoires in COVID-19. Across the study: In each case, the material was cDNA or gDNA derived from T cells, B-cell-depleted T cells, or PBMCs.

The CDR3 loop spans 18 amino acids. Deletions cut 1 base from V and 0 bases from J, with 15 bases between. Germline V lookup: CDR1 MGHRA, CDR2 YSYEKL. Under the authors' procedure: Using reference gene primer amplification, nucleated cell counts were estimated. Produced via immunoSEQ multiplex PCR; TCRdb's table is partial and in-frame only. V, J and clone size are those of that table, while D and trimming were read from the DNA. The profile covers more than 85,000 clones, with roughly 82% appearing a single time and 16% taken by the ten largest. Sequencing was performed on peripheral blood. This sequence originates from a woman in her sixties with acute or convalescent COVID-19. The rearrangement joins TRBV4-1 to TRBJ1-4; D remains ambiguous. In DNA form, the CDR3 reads TGCGCCAGCAGCCAAGGTCCAGTTTTTCTTGCAACTAATGAAAAACTGTTTTTT. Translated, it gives CASSQGPVFLATNEKLFF.